Sequencing of this T cell receptor (beta chain) was carried out in a study of cytomegalovirus exposure and HLA in healthy donors. The V gene's germline CDR1 is SGHNT and CDR2 YYREEE (reference sequence). V lost 0 bases and J lost 11; bases outside the gene matches: 2. The length of the CDR3 is 12 residues. The PCR was carried out with 60 Vbeta primers and 13 Jbeta primers. Sequenced by immunoSEQ multiplex PCR; TCRdb stores in-frame clones only, minus some. The sample holds about 130,000 clones, about 76% seen once. On this clone itself: The antigen is not known.

Study-wide results and caveats: Researchers reported from a later analysis that most CMV-associated TCR beta chains appeared HLA-restricted. The authors later found TCR association rates varying by HLA locus, with DRB1 most and HLA-C fewest.

Specimen: PBMCs. The source of this sequence is a woman between 40 and 55 years old in good health and CMV-seronegative. This chain connects TRBV5-4 to TRBJ1-1; 9 bases are a match to TRBD1. In DNA, the CDR3 is TGTGCCAGCAGCTTGGGGGACAGGGATGCTTTCTTT. Amino acids: CASSLGDRDAFF.